This paragraph reports one T cell receptor (beta chain). Its antigen is not identified. With 60 Vbeta and 13 Jbeta primers, the PCR was carried out. Sequencing used immunoSEQ multiplex PCR; TCRdb keeps in-frame clones, though not all of them. The data contain 150,000 to 200,000 clones, 82% of them seen just once; the ten biggest clones take up about 1.5%. The record originates from a study of cytomegalovirus exposure and HLA in healthy donors. Whole-study context: Early release data held 80 million to 100 million unique TCRs from HLA-typed donors.

This CDR3 has 16 amino acids. The germline gives CDR1 SGHRS, CDR2 YFSETQ. V was clipped by 4 bases and J by 4 bases, with 20 bases between them. Study results and caveats: Fewer N-insertions (relative to the approximately 670-donor mean) were reportedly seen in an Asian-associated ancestry cluster in a later analysis. In an earlier analysis, most TCR beta V segments were productive about 90% or about 30% of the time. The authors later found TCR association rates varying by HLA locus, with DRB1 most and HLA-C fewest.

The rearrangement links TRBV5-1 to TRBJ2-5; D perhaps matches TRBD2 (6 bases). The specimen was PBMCs. The receptor was isolated from a man in his forties or fifties in good health and CMV-seronegative. CDR3 sequence: CASSRLGSSAAETQYF. The CDR3 DNA is TGCGCCAGCAGCCGACTAGGCTCTAGCGCGGCAGAGACCCAGTACTTC.